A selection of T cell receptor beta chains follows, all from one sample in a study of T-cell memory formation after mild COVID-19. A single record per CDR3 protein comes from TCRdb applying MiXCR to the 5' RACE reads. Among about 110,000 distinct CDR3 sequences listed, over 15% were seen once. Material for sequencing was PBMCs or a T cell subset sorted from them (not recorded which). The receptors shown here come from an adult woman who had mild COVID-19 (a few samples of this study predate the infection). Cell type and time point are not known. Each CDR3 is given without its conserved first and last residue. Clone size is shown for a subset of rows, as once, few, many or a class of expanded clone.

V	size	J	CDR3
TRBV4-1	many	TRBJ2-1	ASSQVMTGGIPYNEQF
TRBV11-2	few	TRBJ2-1	ASSLVFGLAGGGDEQF
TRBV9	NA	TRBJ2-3	ASSWGGGTDTQY
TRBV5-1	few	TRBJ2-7	ASSLTIENEQY
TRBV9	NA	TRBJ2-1	ASSVAQGTYNEQF
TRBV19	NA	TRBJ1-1	ASTEYLGHWGFAF
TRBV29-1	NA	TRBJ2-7	SVAPLTGVSSYEQY
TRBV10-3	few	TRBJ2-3	AISIGTGITDTQY
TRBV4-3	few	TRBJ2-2	ASSLGVNGELF
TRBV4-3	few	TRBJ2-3	ASSQDGSDSRQENGDTQY
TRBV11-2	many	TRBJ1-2	ASSLDGGLGSYGYT
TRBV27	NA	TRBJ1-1	ASSLSAGTEAF
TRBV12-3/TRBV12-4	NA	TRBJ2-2	ASSIGGLGVGELF
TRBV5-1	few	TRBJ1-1	ASSLERDPYTEAF
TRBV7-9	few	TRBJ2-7	ASSLAWGPDSYEQY
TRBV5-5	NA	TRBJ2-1	ASSGEHNNEQF
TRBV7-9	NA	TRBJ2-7	ASSPSGGAASYEQY
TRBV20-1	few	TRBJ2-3	SARDLTSASTDTQY
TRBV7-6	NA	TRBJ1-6	ASSTGTYNSPLH
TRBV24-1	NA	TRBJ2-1	ATSPSSGLAGVSGRSEQF